A selection of T cell receptor beta chains follows, all from one sample in a study of T cell responses to AZD1222 COVID-19 vaccine. The protocol was immunoSEQ multiplex PCR, while the TCRdb copy is restricted to in-frame clones and leaves out a portion. The table shows roughly 140,000 clones, with 70% to 90% occurring only once. The source was peripheral blood, collected on day 0 of MenACWY control vaccination. These receptors came from an adult in good health. Each CDR3 is given without its conserved first and last residue. Each record gives: clone size, V gene, CDR3 protein. Clone size is shown for a subset of rows, as once, few, many or a class of expanded clone.

>few|TRBV4-3
ASSRNGDSQETQY
>-|TRBV7-2
ASSQNAGGRNGYT
>-|TRBV2
ASSRGQVAYNEQF
>-|TRBV6-6
ASRRESPPAQY
>-|TRBV3-1/TRBV3-2
ASSQQGTSGRASYEQY
>-|TRBV3-1/TRBV3-2
ASSQGGFRTAATGELF
>-|TRBV7-8
ASSLRGYGYT
>-|TRBV6-2/TRBV6-3
ASSYSYHGSRPSEQY
>-|TRBV6-5
ASQTGGEGTGELF
>-|TRBV12-5
ASGPGGLSTDTQY
>-|TRBV7-2
ASSLAARGYT
>-|TRBV30
AWSSQGDQPQH
>once|TRBV6-4
ASSDRDSPGEQF
>-|TRBV11-3
ASSMSGGNQPQH
>-|TRBV5-1
ASSLDTFSTEAF
>-|TRBV2
ASRWGPLGEKLF
>once|TRBV3-1/TRBV3-2
ASRNPAQETQY
>-|TRBV29-1
SAHLLGPQETQY
>-|TRBV19
ASSKIANQETQY
>-|TRBV10-3
AINLNANTGELF
>-|TRBV5-6
ASSLQGQYEQY
>-|TRBV15
ATSPTRTGPETQY
>-|TRBV6-5
ASGVVGGGNTIY
>-|TRBV3-1/TRBV3-2
ASSLLSDTQY
>-|TRBV2
ASSDAQGHVTGELF
>-|TRBV5-1
ASSLMGGRDEQF
>-|TRBV29-1
SVARDRGHETQY
>-|TRBV20-1
SASQQNTEAF
>-|TRBV5-1
ASSLDASALYNEQF
>-|TRBV14
ASSQVDRYEQY
>-|TRBV6-5
ASRGWGTNSPLH
>few|TRBV11-2
ASSRIRDSLRYT
>-|TRBV6-1
ASSEGLAGIYGYT
>-|TRBV9
ASSVAAGDTYEQY
>-|TRBV5-6
ASSLRSGNKGEQF
>-|TRBV19
ASSPLDRPGGQPQH
>-|TRBV11-2
ASSLVGNYGYT
>-|TRBV2
ASSGTGPTTQY
>-|TRBV18
ASSRAGALNTEAF
>-|TRBV6-6
ASSYRVIDTQY
>once|TRBV5-1
ASSTGQAEAEAF